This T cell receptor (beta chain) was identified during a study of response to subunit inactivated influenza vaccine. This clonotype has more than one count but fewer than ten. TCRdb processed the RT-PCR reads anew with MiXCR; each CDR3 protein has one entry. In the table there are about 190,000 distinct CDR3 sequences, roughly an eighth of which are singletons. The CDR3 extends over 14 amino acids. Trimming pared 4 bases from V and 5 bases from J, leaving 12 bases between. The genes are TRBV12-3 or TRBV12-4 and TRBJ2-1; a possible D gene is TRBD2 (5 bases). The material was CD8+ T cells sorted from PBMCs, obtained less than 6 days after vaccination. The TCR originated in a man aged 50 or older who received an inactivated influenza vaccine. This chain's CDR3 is CASSYQRTHNEQFF. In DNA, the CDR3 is TGTGCCAGCAGTTACCAGCGGACCCACAATGAGCAGTTCTTC.